Described below is a single T cell receptor beta chain sequence and its context. The data are from a study of blood T cell repertoires in COVID-19. Study-wide background: Specimens from acute and convalescent COVID-19 originated in the United States, Italy and Spain.

Original processing notes: Scientists estimated how many nucleated cells there were by amplifying reference gene primers. Here immunoSEQ multiplex PCR was the method, and the copy in TCRdb shows in-frame clones only, minus some. That table gives V, J and clone size, and the DNA gave D and trimming. This table has fewer than 250,000 clones, about 89% appearing once. The CDR3 is made up of 13 amino acids. CDR1 SGHNT and CDR2 YYREEE come from the germline V gene (reference sequence). V lost 4 bases and J lost 0, with 7 bases in between. Assignments of participants to cohorts depended upon their own reported clinical history. The recovered donors of Cohort 3 showed two negative PCRs, clearance, or symptom resolution.

The TCR comes from a woman in her late teens or twenties who had recovered from COVID-19. Specimen: PBMCs or T cells enriched from blood (not recorded which). The rearrangement uses TRBV5-4 and TRBJ1-1; D might be TRBD1 (5 bases). CDR3 in amino acids: CASSGALNTEAFF. CDR3 coding DNA: TGTGCCAGCAGCGGGGCCTTGAACACTGAAGCTTTCTTT.